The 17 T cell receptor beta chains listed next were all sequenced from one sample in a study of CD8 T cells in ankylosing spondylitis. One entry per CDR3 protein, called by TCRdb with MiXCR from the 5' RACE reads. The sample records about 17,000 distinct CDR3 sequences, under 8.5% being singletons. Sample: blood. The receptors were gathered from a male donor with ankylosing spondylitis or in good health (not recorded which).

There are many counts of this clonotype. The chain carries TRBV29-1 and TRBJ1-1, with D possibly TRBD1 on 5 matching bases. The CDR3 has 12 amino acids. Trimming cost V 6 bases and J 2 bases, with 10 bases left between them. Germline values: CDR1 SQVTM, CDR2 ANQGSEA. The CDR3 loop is CSVLTGNTEAFF. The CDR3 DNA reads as TGCAGCGTCCTAACAGGAAACACTGAAGCTTTCTTT.

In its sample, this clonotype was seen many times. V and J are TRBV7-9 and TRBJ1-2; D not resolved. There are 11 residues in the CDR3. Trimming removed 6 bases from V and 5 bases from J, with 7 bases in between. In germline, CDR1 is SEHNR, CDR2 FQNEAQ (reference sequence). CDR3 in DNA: TGTGCCAGCAGGGAGGATTATGGCTACACCTTC. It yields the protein CASREDYGYTF.

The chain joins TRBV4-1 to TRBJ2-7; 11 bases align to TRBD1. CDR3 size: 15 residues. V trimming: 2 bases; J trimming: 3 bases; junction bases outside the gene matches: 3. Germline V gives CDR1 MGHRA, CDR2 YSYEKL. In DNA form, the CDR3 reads TGCGCCAGCAGCCAACGGGACAGGGGGATCTACGAGCAGTACGTC. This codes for CASSQRDRGIYEQYV.

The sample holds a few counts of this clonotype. The CDR3 region has the DNA TGTGCCAGCAGCTTCCGGGGCAATGAGCAGTTCTTC. It yields the protein CASSFRGNEQFF. The chain is built from TRBV7-9 and TRBJ2-1; a weak D match, TRBD2 (5 bases). Germline-derived CDR1 and CDR2 are SEHNR and FQNEAQ (reference sequence). The ends were cut back, 3 bases at V and 6 bases at J, with 6 bases in the middle. CDR3 length equals 12 residues. Supplemented by reference TRBV7-9 and TRBJ2-1, the full variable domain reads DTGVSQNPRHKITKRGQNVTFRCDPISEHNRLYWYRQTLGQGPEFLTYFQNEAQLEKSRLLSDRFSAERPKGSFSTLEIQRTEQGDSAMYLCASSFRGNEQFFGPGTRLTVL.

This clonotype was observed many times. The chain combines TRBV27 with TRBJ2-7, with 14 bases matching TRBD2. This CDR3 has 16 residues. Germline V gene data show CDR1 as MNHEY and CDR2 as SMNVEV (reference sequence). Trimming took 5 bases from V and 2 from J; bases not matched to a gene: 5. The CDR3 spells CASSRGTSGRAYEQYF. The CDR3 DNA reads TGTGCCAGCAGTCGTGGGACTAGCGGGAGAGCCTACGAGCAGTACTTC.

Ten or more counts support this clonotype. In DNA, the CDR3 is TGTGCCAGCTCAAGGTCGGTGAACACTGAAGCTTTCTTT. Its protein product is CASSRSVNTEAFF. The chain joins TRBV16 to TRBJ1-1; no clear D. Germline V CDR1 and CDR2: KGHSY, FQNENV. V lost 8 bases to trimming and J lost 0 bases, with 10 bases between them. This CDR3 spans 13 amino acids.

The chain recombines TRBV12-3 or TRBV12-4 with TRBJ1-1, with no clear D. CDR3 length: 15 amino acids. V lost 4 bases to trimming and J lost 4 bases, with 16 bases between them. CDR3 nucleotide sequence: TGTGCCAGCAGTTACTTCGGCCTTAGGACCACTGAAGCTTTCTTT. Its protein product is CASSYFGLRTTEAFF.

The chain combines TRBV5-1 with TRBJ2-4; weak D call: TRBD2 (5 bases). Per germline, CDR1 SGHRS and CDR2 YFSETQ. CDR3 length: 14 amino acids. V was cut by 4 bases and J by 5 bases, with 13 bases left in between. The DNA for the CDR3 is TGCGCCAGCAGCGAGGACTCTCCCGAAAACATTCAGTACTTC. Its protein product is CASSEDSPENIQYF.

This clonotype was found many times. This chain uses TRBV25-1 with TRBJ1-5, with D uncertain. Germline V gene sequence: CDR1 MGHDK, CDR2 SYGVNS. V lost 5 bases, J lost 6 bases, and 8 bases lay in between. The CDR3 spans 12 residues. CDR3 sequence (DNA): TGTGCCAGCAGTACCGGGGTTCAGCCCCAGCATTTT. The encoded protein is CASSTGVQPQHF.

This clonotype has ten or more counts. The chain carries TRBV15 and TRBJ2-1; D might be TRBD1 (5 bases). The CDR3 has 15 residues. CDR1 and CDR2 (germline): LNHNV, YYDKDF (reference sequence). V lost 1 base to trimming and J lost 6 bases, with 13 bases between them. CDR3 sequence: CATSRVKGRGNEQFF. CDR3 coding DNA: TGTGCCACCAGCAGAGTCAAGGGAAGGGGCAATGAGCAGTTCTTC.

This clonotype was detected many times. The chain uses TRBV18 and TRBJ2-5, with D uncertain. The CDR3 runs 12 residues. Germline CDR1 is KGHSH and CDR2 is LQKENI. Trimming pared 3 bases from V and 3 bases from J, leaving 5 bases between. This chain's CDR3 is CASSPSEETQYF. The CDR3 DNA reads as TGTGCCAGCTCACCGTCCGAAGAGACCCAGTACTTC.

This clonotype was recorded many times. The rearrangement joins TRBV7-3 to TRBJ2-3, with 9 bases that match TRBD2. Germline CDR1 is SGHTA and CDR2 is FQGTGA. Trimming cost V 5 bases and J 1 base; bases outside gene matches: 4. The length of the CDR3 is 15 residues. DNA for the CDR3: TGTGCCAGCAGCCGACTAGCGGCCCGCACAGATACGCAGTATTTT. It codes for CASSRLAARTDTQYF. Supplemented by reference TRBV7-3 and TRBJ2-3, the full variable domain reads GAGVSQTPSNKVTEKGKYVELRCDPISGHTALYWYRQSLGQGPEFLIYFQGTGAADDSGLPNDRFFAVRPEGSVSTLKIQRTERGDSAVYLCASSRLAARTDTQYFGPGTRLTVL.

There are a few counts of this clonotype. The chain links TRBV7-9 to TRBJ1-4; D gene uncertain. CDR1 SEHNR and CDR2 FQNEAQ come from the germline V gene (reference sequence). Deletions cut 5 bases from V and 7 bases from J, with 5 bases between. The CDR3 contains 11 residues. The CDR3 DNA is TGTGCCAGCAGCCAAAGTGAAAAACTGTTTTTT. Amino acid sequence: CASSQSEKLFF.

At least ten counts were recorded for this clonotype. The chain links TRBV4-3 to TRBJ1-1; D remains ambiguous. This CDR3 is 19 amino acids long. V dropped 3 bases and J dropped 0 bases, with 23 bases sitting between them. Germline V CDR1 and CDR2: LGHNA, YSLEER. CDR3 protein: CASSHIPLWGRTLNTEAFF. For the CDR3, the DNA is TGCGCCAGCAGCCACATTCCCTTATGGGGAAGAACCTTGAACACTGAAGCTTTCTTT.

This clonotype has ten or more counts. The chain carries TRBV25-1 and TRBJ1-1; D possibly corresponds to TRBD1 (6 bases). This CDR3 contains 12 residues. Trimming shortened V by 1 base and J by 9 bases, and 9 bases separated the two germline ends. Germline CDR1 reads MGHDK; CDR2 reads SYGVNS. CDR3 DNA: TGTGCCAGCAGTGAATCGAGGGGGAAAGCTTTCTTT. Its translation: CASSESRGKAFF. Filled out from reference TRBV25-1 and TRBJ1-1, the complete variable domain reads EADIYQTPRYLVIGTGKKITLECSQTMGHDKMYWYQQDPGMELHLIHYSYGVNSTEKGDLSSESTVSRIRTEHFPLTLESARPSHTSQYLCASSESRGKAFFGQGTRLTVV.

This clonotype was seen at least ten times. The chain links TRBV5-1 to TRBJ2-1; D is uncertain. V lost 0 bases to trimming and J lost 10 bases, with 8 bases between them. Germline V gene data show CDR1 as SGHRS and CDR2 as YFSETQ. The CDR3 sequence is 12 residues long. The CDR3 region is CASSLVGKEQFF. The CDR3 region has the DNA TGCGCCAGCAGCTTGGTAGGAAAGGAGCAGTTCTTC.

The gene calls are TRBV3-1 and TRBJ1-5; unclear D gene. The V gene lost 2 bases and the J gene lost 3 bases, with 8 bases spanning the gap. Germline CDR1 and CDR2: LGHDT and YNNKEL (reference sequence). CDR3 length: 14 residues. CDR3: CASSQSGINQPQHF. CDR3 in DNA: TGTGCCAGCAGCCAATCGGGAATCAATCAGCCCCAGCATTTT.